One and the same sample provided the 2 T cell receptor beta chains below, sequenced in a study of CD8 T cells in ankylosing spondylitis. Study-wide findings and caveats: Blood from ankylosing spondylitis patients appeared to carry a characteristic roughly 8-variant TCR beta motif.

No antigen has been assigned to these receptors. A single record per CDR3 protein comes from TCRdb applying MiXCR to the 5' RACE reads. The sample gives 350,000 to 450,000 distinct CDR3 sequences, roughly 27% of which show up once; roughly 0.9% is in the top ten. Sequencing was carried out using blood, either unsorted or a sorted T cell fraction (not recorded which). These receptors were taken from a male donor with ankylosing spondylitis.

The table lists this clonotype with a few counts. V usage is TRBV6-1 and J usage is TRBJ1-2, with 8 bases aligning to TRBD1. The V gene end was trimmed by 1 base and the J gene end by 3 bases; junction bases not matched to a gene: 4. The CDR3 is 15 residues long. The germline V gene has CDR1 MNHNS and CDR2 SASEGT. The CDR3 DNA is TGTGCCAGCAGTGAAGTGGGACAGGCCTACTATGGCTACACCTTC. As protein: CASSEVGQAYYGYTF.

This clonotype was counted between two and nine times. The chain has TRBV29-1 and TRBJ2-1, with TRBD1 matching 8 bases. Germline trimming cut 7 bases from V and 4 bases from J; bases unmatched to any gene: 9. Germline CDR1 and CDR2: SQVTM and ANQGSEA. CDR3 length equals 14 residues. CDR3 DNA: TGCAGCGCCCTACGGGACAGGCGATACAATGAGCAGTTCTTC. It codes for CSALRDRRYNEQFF.